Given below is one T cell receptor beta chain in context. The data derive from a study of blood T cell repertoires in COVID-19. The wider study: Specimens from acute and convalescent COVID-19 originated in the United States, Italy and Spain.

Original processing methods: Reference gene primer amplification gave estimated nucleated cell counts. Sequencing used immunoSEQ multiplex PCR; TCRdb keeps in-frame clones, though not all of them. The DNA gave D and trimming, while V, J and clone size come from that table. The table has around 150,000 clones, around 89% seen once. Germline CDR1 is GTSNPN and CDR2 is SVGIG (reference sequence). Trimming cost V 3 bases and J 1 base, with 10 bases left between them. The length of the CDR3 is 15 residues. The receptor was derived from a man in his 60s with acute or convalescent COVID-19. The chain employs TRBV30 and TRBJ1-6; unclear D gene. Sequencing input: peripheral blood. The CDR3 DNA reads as TGTGCCTGGAGGCCAGCGGGTTCCTATAATTCACCCCTCCACTTT. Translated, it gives CAWRPAGSYNSPLHF.